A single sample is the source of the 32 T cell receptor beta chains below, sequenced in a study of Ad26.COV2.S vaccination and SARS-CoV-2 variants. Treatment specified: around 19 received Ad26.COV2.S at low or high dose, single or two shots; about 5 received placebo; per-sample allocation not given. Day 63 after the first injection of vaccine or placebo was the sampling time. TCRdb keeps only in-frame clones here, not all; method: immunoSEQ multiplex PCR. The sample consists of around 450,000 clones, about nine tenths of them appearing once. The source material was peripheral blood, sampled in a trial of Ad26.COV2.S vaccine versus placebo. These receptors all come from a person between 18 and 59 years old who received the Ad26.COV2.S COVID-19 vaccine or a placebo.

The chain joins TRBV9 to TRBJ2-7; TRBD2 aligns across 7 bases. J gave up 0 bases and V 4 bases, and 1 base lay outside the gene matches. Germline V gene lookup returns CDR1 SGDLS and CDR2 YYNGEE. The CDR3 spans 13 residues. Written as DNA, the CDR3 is TGTGCCAGCAGCCCGGGGGGCTCCTACGAGCAGTACTTC. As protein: CASSPGGSYEQYF.

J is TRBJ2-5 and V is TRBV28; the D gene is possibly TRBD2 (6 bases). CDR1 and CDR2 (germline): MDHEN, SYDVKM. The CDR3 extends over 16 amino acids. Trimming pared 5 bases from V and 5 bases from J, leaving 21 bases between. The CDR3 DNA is TGTGCCAGCAGTCCCCTCCGACAAGGGGCGGGGGAGACCCAGTACTTC. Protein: CASSPLRQGAGETQYF.

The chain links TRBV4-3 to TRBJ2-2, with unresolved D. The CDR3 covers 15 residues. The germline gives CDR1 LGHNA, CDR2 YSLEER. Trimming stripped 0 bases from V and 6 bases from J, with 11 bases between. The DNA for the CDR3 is TGCGCCAGCAGCCAAGATGGTGGAATCGCCGGGGAGCTGTTTTTT. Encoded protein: CASSQDGGIAGELFF.

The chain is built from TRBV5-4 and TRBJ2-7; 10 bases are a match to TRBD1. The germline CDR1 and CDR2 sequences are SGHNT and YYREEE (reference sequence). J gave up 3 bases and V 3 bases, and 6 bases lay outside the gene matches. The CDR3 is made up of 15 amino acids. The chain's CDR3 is CASSSRDRGGYEQYF. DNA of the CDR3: TGTGCCAGCAGCTCCAGGGACAGGGGAGGCTACGAGCAGTACTTC.

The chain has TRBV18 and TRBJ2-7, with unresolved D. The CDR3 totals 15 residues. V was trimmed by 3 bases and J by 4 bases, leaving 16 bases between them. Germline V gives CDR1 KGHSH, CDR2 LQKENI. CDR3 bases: TGTGCCAGCTCACCTGGGCTCGCGTCTGGGTACGAGCAGTACTTC. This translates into CASSPGLASGYEQYF.

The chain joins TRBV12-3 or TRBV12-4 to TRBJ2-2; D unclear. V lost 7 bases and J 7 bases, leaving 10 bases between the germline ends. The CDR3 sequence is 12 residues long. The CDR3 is CASNYKVGELFF. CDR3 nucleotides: TGTGCCAGCAATTATAAGGTCGGGGAGCTGTTTTTT.

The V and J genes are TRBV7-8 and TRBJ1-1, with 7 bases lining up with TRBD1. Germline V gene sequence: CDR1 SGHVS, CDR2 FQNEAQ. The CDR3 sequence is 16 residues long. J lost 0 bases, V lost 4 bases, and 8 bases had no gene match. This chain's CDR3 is CASSSQGGTMNTEAFF. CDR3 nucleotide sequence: TGTGCCAGCAGCTCCCAGGGGGGCACTATGAACACTGAAGCTTTCTTT. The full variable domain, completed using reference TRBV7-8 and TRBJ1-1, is GAGVSQSPRYKVAKRGQDVALRCDPISGHVSLFWYQQALGQGPEFLTYFQNEAQLDKSGLPSDRFFAERPEGSVSTLKIQRTQQEDSAVYLCASSSQGGTMNTEAFFGQGTRLTVV.

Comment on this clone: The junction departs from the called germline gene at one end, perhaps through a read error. In DNA, the CDR3 is TGTGCTAGCAGCCCAGGACTAGCTACAGATACGCAGTATTTT. Its translation is CASSPGLATDTQYF. The rearrangement joins TRBV7-7 to TRBJ2-3; 8 nucleotides align to TRBD2. CDR1 is SSHAT and CDR2 is FNYEAQ in the germline V gene (reference sequence). This CDR3 comprises 14 residues.

CDR3 in DNA: TGTGCCAGCACCCAAACAGGGGTCCCCGGGCACATTCAGTACTTC. Its translation: CASTQTGVPGHIQYF. The V and J genes are TRBV7-9 and TRBJ2-4; 7 bases line up with TRBD1. With 7 bases clipped from V and 8 bases from J, the junction kept 14 bases outside the gene matches. There are 15 residues in the CDR3. Germline V gene sequence: CDR1 SEHNR, CDR2 FQNEAQ (reference sequence).

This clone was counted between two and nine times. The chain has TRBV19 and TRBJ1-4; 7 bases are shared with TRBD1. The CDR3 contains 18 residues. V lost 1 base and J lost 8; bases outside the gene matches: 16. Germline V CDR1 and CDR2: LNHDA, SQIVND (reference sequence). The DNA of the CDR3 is TGTGCCAGTAGTATAGCCCGACAGGGTAGAGCCGAAGGGGAAAAACTGTTTTTT. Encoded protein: CASSIARQGRAEGEKLFF.

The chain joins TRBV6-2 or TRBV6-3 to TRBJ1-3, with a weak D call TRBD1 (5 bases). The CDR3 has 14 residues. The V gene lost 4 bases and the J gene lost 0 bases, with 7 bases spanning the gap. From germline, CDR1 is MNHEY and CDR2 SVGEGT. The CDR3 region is CASSWTFSGNTIYF. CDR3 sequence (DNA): TGTGCCAGCAGTTGGACATTCTCTGGAAACACCATATATTTT.

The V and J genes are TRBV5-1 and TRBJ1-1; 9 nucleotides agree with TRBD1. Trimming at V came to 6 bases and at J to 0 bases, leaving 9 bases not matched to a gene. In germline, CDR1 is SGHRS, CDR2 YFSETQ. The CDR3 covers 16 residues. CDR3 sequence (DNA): TGCGCCAGCACTGTTGCTGGACAGGGGTTGAACACTGAAGCTTTCTTT. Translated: CASTVAGQGLNTEAFF.

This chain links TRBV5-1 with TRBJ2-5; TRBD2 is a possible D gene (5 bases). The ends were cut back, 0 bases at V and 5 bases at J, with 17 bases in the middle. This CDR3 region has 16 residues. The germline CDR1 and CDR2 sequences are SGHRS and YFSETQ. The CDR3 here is CASSLGPGVGAETQYF. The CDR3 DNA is TGCGCCAGCAGCTTGGGCCCCGGGGTGGGTGCGGAGACCCAGTACTTC. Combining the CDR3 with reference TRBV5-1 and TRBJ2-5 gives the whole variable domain KAGVTQTPRYLIKTRGQQVTLSCSPISGHRSVSWYQQTPGQGLQFLFEYFSETQRNKGNFPGRFSGRQFSNSRSEMNVSTLELGDSALYLCASSLGPGVGAETQYFGPGTRLLVL.

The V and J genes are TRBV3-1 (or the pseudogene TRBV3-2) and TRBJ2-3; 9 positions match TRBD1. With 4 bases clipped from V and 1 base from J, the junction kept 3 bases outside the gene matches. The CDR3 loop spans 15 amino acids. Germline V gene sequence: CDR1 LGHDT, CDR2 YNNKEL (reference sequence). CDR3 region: CASSLQGAGTDTQYF. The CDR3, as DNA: TGTGCCAGCAGCCTACAGGGGGCAGGCACAGATACGCAGTATTTT.

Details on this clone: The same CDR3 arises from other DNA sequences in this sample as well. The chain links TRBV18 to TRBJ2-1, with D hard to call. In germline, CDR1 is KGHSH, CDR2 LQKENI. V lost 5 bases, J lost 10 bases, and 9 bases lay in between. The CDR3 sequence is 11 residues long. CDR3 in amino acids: CASSSSREQFF. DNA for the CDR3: TGTGCCAGCTCATCTAGTCGGGAGCAGTTCTTC.

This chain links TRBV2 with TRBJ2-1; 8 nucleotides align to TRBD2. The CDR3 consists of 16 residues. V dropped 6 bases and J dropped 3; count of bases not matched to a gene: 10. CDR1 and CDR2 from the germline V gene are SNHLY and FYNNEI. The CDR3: CASRALASGFYNEQFF. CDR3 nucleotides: TGTGCCAGCAGGGCTTTGGCTAGCGGGTTCTACAATGAGCAGTTCTTC.

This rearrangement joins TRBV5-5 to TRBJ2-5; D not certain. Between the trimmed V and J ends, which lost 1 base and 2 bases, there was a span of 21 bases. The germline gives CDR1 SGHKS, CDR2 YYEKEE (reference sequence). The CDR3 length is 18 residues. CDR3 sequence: CASSLLAPGLIKQETQYF. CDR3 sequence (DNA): TGTGCCAGCAGCTTGTTAGCTCCGGGCCTGATCAAACAAGAGACCCAGTACTTC.

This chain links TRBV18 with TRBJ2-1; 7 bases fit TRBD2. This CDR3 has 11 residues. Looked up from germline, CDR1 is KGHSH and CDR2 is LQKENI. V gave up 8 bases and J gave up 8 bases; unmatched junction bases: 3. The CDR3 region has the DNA TGTGCCAGCACTAGCGAACATGAGCAGTTCTTC. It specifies CASTSEHEQFF.

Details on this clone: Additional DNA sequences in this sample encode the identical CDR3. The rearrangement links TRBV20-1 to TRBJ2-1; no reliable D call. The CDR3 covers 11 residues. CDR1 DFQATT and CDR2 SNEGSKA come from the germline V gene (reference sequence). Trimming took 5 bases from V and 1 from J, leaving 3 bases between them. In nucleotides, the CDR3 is TGCAGTGCTCCTTCCTACAATGAGCAGTTCTTC. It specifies CSAPSYNEQFF.

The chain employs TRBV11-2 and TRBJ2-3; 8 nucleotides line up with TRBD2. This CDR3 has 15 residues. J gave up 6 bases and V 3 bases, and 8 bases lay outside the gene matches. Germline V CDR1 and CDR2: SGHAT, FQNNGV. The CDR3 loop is CASSFSGNLGDTQYF. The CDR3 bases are TGTGCCAGCAGCTTTAGCGGGAATCTGGGTGATACGCAGTATTTT.

For the CDR3, the DNA is TGTGCCAGCAAACGGGACAGGAGAGATCAGCCCCAGCATTTT. It specifies CASKRDRRDQPQHF. The chain is built from TRBV6-5 and TRBJ1-5; TRBD1 agrees at 8 bases. V lost 7 bases, J lost 5 bases, and 7 bases stayed unmatched. The germline CDR1 and CDR2 sequences are MNHEY and SVGAGI. The CDR3 contains 14 residues.

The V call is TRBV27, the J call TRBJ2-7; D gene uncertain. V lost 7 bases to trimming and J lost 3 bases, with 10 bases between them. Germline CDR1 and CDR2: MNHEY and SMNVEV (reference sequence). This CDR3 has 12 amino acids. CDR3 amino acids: CASMSSSYEQYF. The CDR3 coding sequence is TGTGCCAGCATGTCGAGTAGCTACGAGCAGTACTTC.

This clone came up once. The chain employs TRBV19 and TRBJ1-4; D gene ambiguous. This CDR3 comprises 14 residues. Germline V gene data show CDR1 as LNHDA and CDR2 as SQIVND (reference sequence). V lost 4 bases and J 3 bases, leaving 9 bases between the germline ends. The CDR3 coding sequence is TGTGCCAGTAGTACCCGCGGTTCTAATGAAAAACTGTTTTTT. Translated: CASSTRGSNEKLFF.

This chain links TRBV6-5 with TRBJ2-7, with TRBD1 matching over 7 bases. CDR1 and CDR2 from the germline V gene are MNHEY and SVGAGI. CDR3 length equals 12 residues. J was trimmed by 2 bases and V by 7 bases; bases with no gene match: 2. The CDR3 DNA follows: TGTGCCAGCACGGACAGGCCCTACGAGCAGTACTTC. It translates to CASTDRPYEQYF.

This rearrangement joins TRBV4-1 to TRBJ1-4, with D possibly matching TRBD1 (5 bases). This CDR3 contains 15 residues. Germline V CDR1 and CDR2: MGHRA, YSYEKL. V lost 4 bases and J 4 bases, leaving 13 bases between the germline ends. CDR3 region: CASSRDGTYNEKLFF. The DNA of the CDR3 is TGCGCCAGCAGCCGAGACGGGACCTATAATGAAAAACTGTTTTTT.

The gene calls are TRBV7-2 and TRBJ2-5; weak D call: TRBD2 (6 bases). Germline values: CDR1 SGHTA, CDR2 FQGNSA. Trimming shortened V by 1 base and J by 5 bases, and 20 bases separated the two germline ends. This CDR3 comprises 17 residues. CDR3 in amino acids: CASSLGVLAISPETQYF. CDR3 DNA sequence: TGTGCCAGCAGCTTAGGAGTACTAGCAATTTCACCTGAGACCCAGTACTTC.

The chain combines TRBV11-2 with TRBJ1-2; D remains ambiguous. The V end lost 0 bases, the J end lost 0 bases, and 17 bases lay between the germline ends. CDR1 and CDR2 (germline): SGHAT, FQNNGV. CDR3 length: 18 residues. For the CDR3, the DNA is TGTGCCAGCAGCTTAGACCAGGCCCGGGGTTTAGCTAACTATGGCTACACCTTC. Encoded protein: CASSLDQARGLANYGYTF.

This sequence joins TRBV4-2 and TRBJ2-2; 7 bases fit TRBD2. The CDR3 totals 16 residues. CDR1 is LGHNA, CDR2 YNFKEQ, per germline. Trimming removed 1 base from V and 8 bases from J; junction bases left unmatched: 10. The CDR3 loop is CASSQAPLAALGELFF. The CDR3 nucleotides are TGTGCCAGCAGCCAAGCCCCGCTAGCGGCATTGGGGGAGCTGTTTTTT.

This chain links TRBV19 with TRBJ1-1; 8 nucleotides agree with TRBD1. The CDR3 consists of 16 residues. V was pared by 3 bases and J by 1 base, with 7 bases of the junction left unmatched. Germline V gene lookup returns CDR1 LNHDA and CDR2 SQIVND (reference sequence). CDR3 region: CASSIGEQGGNTEAFF. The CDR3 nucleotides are TGTGCCAGTAGTATCGGGGAACAGGGGGGGAACACTGAAGCTTTCTTT.

The CDR3, as DNA: TGTGCCAGCAGTTACTCGGCTAGCGGAGGAGATACGCAGTATTTT. Amino acids: CASSYSASGGDTQYF. The V call is TRBV6-5, the J call TRBJ2-3; 7 nucleotides align to TRBD2. Germline assignment: CDR1 MNHEY and CDR2 SVGAGI. The CDR3 runs to 15 residues. Trimming at V came to 0 bases and at J to 5 bases, leaving 5 bases not matched to a gene.

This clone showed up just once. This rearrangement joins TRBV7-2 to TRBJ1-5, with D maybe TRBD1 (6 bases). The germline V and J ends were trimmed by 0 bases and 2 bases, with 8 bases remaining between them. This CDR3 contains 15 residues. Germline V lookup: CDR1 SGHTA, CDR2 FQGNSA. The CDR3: CASSLAAGGNQPQHF. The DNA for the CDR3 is TGTGCCAGCAGCTTAGCGGCAGGGGGCAATCAGCCCCAGCATTTT.

The CDR3 region is CASSLLPGGTDTQYF. Written as DNA, the CDR3 is TGTGCCAGCAGCCTCCTACCGGGGGGGACAGATACGCAGTATTTT. The gene calls are TRBV11-3 and TRBJ2-3, with 8 bases aligning to TRBD2. Trimming removed 5 bases from V and 3 bases from J; junction bases left unmatched: 7. This CDR3 spans 15 amino acids. From germline, CDR1 is SGHNT and CDR2 YENEEA. The whole variable domain, remainder taken from reference TRBV11-3 and TRBJ2-3, is EAGVVQSPRYKIIEKKQPVAFWCNPISGHNTLYWYLQNLGQGPELLIRYENEEAVDDSQLPKDRFSAERLKGVDSTLKIQPAELGDSAVYLCASSLLPGGTDTQYFGPGTRLTVL.